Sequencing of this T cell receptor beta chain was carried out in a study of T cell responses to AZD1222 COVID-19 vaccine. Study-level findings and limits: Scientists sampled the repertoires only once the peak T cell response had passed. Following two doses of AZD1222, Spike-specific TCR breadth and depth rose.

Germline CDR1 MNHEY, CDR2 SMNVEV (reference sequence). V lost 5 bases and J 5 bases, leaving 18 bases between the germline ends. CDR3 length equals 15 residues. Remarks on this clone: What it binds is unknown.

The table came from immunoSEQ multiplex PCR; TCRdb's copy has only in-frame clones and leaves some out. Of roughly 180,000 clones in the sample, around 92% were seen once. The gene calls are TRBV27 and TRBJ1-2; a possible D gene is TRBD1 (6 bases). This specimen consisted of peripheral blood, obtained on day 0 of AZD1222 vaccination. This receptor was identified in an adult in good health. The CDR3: CASSTTGKPNYGYTF. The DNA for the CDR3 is TGTGCCAGCAGTACCACAGGGAAGCCCAATTATGGCTACACCTTC.